The 14 T cell receptor delta chains reported below all come from one sample, sequenced in a study of gamma-delta T cells after stem cell transplantation. With CATT, TCRdb re-called clones from the RT-PCR reads. Of about 11,000 delta-chain clones in the sample, 1% to 1.5% were seen once. The sequenced sample consisted of gamma-delta T cells. These receptors came from a human donor. It is not recorded whose cells these are; they may come from a transplant donor.

The chain joins TRDV2 to TRDJ3; D may be TRDD3 (6 bases). This CDR3 is 21 amino acids long. The V end was cut by 1 base, the J end by 0 bases, with 21 bases between. From germline, CDR1 is GEAIGNYY and CDR2 EKD. This chain's CDR3 is CACDTVGDGGFSSWDTRQMFF. The CDR3 bases are TGTGCCTGTGACACGGTAGGAGATGGGGGTTTCAGCTCCTGGGACACCCGACAGATGTTTTTC.

Comment on this clone: The protein TCRdb gives is from a much larger clone and does not agree with this DNA's translation at residue 11, likely a read error; the protein shown here comes from the DNA. V is TRDV2 and J is TRDJ1; 10 bases are a match to TRDD3. Germline-derived CDR1 and CDR2 are GEAIGNYY and EKD. Trimming at V came to 0 bases and at J to 0 bases, leaving 6 bases not matched to a gene. The CDR3 has 17 amino acids. CDR3: CACDTVGGIRDTDKLIF. DNA of the CDR3: TGTGCCTGTGACACCGTAGGGGGGATACGCGACACCGATAAACTCATCTTT.

The table lists this clone with a few counts. The protein TCRdb lists belongs to a much larger clone and differs from this DNA's translation at residue 6, which points to a read error; the protein shown is made from the DNA. The chain has TRDV2 and TRDJ1; 7 nucleotides agree with TRDD3. This CDR3 is 15 amino acids long. J gave up 3 bases and V 0 bases, and 6 bases lay outside the gene matches. Germline CDR1 is GEAIGNYY and CDR2 is EKD. The CDR3 DNA reads as TGTGCCTGTGACACCGTGGGGATATCCCCCGATAAACTCATCTTT. Its translation is CACDTVGISPDKLIF.

This clone was seen a handful of times. The genes are TRDV2 and TRDJ1, with 12 bases lining up with TRDD3. V gave up 0 bases and J gave up 0 bases; unmatched junction bases: 13. The CDR3 extends over 20 amino acids. The germline gives CDR1 GEAIGNYY, CDR2 EKD. CDR3 nucleotide sequence: TGTGCCTGTGACACCGGAACTGGGGGATACAAGCGTGTGTACACCGATAAACTCATCTTT. Protein sequence: CACDTGTGGYKRVYTDKLIF.

This clone was picked up a small number of times. The V gene is TRDV2, the J gene TRDJ1; D remains unclear. Germline assignment: CDR1 GEAIGNYY and CDR2 EKD. Deletions cut 0 bases from V and 2 bases from J, with 12 bases between. The CDR3 covers 15 residues. The CDR3 loop is CACDTVTALTDKLIF. DNA of the CDR3: TGTGCCTGTGACACCGTGACTGCATTAACCGATAAACTCATCTTT.

The table lists this clone with a few counts. With a much larger clone just one base away, this may be a read error. Other DNA sequences in the same sample also yield this CDR3. The V and J genes are TRDV2 and TRDJ1, with TRDD3 matching 7 bases. This CDR3 has 18 amino acids. Per germline, CDR1 GEAIGNYY and CDR2 EKD. V gave up 1 base and J gave up 0 bases; unmatched junction bases: 13. DNA for the CDR3: TGTGCCTGTGACACAGTGGGGGAGAGGGGGCATTACACCGATAAACTCATCTTT. Residues: CACDTVGERGHYTDKLIF.

A remark on this clone: Since a far larger clone is one base different, this is likely a read error. The same CDR3 arises from other DNA sequences in this sample as well. V gene TRDV2 combines with J gene TRDJ1; TRDD3 matches 13 bases. CDR3 length equals 16 residues. The germline gives CDR1 GEAIGNYY, CDR2 EKD. J was trimmed by 9 bases and V by 3 bases; bases with no gene match: 12. CDR3 region: CACDSLLGDTRGQLIF. In DNA, the CDR3 is TGTGCCTGTGACTCCCTACTGGGGGATACGCGGGGGCAACTCATCTTT.

Remarks on this clone: This is likely an artifact of a read error, given a far larger clone one base away. Other DNA sequences within the sample encode an identical CDR3. The chain is built from TRDV2 and TRDJ1; no clear D. Trimming cost V 0 bases and J 3 bases, with 13 bases left between them. The CDR3 has 15 amino acids. Per the germline V gene, CDR1 is GEAIGNYY and CDR2 is EKD. This CDR3 reads CACDTVGGTPDKLIF. The DNA for the CDR3 is TGTGCCTGTGACACCGTAGGAGGCACGCCCGATAAACTCATCTTT.

A few counts support this clone. For this DNA, TCRdb reports the protein of a much larger clone, which diverges at residue 6, most likely from a read error; the protein presented here is translated directly from the DNA. The rearrangement joins TRDV2 to TRDJ3; 12 positions agree with TRDD3. The CDR3 is 19 amino acids. V lost 1 base and J lost 12; bases outside the gene matches: 15. Germline values: CDR1 GEAIGNYY, CDR2 EKD. CDR3 sequence reads: CACDTSELGDTRKIRQMFF. The CDR3 region has the DNA TGTGCCTGTGACACTAGCGAGCTGGGGGATACGCGGAAAATCCGACAGATGTTTTTC.

V usage is TRDV2 and J usage is TRDJ1; possible D gene TRDD3, 5 bases. The ends were cut back, 2 bases at V and 3 bases at J, with 30 bases in the middle. The germline V gene encodes CDR1 GEAIGNYY and CDR2 EKD. The CDR3 contains 20 residues. The CDR3 DNA is TGTGCCTGTGACAACCTCTCTCTGTTATCAACTGGACAATACGCCGATAAACTCATCTTT. It specifies CACDNLSLLSTGQYADKLIF.

This clone is medium-sized within its sample. A single base is all that separates this from a far larger clone, so a read error is likely. The sample holds other DNA sequences that translate to the same CDR3. This chain's CDR3 is CACDPVLGDTRTDKLIF. DNA for the CDR3: TGTGCCTGCGACCCAGTACTGGGGGATACGCGCACCGATAAACTCATCTTT. V and J are TRDV2 and TRDJ1, with TRDD3 identical over 13 bases. This CDR3 comprises 17 residues. Germline-derived CDR1 and CDR2 are GEAIGNYY and EKD. The V segment lost 7 bases and the J segment 1 base; nucleotides outside the gene matches: 11.

A note on this clone: It differs at one base from a far larger clone, so likely a read error. In the same sample, other DNA sequences code for this CDR3. V is TRDV2 and J is TRDJ1; D is uncertain. This CDR3 has 16 amino acids. The germline V gene encodes CDR1 GEAIGNYY and CDR2 EKD. Trimming left V 0 bases short and J 1 base short, with 14 bases between. Here the CDR3 DNA reads TGTGCCTGTGACACCGTGGGTGGCCGAGGCACCGATAAACTCATCTTT. This sequence encodes CACDTVGGRGTDKLIF.

For this clone: The protein TCRdb lists belongs to a much larger clone and differs from this DNA's translation at residue 9, which points to a read error; the protein shown is made from the DNA. The chain joins TRDV2 to TRDJ1; 7 positions match TRDD3. The V and J ends lost 3 bases and 4 bases, in that order; junction bases with no gene match: 16. The CDR3 length is 17 residues. In germline, CDR1 is GEAIGNYY, CDR2 EKD. The CDR3 DNA sequence: TGTGCCTGTGACCCCCTCACTGGGGAATACGCGAGCGATAAACTCATCTTT. Protein product: CACDPLTGEYASDKLIF.

This clone is labeled large. The same CDR3 also results from other DNA sequences found in this sample. This chain joins TRDV2 and TRDJ3; 11 bases align to TRDD3. The CDR3 spans 18 residues. Germline trimming cut 4 bases from V and 2 bases from J; bases unmatched to any gene: 6. Germline V gene sequence: CDR1 GEAIGNYY, CDR2 EKD. The chain's CDR3 is CACDNWGIEAWDTRQMFF. CDR3 nucleotide sequence: TGTGCCTGTGATAACTGGGGGATAGAGGCCTGGGACACCCGACAGATGTTTTTC.